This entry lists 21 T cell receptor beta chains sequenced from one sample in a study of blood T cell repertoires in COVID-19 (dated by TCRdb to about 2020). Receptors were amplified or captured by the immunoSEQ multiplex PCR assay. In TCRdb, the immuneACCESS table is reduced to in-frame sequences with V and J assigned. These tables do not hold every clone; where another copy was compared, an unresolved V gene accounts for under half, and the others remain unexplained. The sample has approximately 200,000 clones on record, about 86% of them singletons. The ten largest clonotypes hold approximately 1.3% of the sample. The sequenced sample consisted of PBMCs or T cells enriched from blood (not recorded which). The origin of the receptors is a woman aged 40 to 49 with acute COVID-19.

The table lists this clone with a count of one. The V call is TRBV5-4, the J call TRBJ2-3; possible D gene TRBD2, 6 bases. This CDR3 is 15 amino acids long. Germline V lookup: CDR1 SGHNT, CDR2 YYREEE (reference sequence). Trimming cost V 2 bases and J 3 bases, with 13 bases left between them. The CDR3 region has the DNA TGTGCCAGCAGCTTCGGGTCTGGGGGGACAGATACGCAGTATTTT. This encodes CASSFGSGGTDTQYF.

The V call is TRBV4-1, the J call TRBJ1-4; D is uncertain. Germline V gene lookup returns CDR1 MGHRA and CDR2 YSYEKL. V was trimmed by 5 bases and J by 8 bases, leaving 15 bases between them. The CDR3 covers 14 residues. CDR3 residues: CASSARLEEEKLFF. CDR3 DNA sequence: TGCGCCAGCAGCGCGCGACTTGAGGAGGAAAAACTGTTTTTT.

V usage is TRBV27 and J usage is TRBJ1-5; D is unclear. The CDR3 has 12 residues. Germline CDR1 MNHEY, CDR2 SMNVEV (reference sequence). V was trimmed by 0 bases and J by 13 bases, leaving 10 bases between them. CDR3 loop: CASSLSSGPQHF. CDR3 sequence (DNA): TGTGCCAGCAGTTTATCGAGCGGTCCACAGCATTTT.

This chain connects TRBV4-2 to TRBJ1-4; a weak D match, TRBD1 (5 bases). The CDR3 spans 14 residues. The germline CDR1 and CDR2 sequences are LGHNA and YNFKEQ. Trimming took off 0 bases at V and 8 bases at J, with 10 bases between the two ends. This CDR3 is CASSQDQGTEKLFF. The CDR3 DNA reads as TGTGCCAGCAGCCAAGATCAGGGAACCGAAAAACTGTTTTTT.

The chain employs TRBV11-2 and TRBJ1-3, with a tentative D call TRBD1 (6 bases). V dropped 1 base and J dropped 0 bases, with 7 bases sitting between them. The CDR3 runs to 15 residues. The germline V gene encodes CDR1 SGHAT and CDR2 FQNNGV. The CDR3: CASSLGRGSGNTIYF. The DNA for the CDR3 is TGTGCCAGCAGCTTAGGCAGGGGCTCTGGAAACACCATATATTTT.

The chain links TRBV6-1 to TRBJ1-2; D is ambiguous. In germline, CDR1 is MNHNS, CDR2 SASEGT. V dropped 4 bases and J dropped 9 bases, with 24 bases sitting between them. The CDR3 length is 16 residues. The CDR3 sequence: CASSVSRLSGRNSYTF. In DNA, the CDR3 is TGTGCCAGCAGTGTGAGCAGGCTGAGTGGGCGAAATAGCTACACCTTC.

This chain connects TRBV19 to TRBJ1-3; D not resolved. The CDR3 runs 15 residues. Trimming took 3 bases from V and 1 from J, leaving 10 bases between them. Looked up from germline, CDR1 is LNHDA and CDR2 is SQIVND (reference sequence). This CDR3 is CASSINSLSGNTIYF. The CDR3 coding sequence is TGTGCCAGTAGTATCAACAGTCTTTCTGGAAACACCATATATTTT.

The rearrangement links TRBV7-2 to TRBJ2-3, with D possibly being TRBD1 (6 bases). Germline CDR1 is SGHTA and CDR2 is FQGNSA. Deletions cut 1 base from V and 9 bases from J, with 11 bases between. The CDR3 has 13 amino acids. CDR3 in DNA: TGTGCCAGCAGCTTAGACGGCAGGGGCACGCAGTATTTT. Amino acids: CASSLDGRGTQYF.

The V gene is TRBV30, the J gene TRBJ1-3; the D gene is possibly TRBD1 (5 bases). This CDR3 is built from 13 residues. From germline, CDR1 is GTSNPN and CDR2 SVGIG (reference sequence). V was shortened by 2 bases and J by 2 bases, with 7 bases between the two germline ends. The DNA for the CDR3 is TGTGCCTGGAGTTGGACAACTGGAAACACCATATATTTT. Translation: CAWSWTTGNTIYF.

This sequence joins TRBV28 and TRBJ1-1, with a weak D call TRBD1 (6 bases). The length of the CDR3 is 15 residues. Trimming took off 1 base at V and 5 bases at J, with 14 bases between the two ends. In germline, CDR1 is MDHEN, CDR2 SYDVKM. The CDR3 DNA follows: TGTGCCAGCAGTTTATTTACACAGGGTGGAACTGAAGCTTTCTTT. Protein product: CASSLFTQGGTEAFF.

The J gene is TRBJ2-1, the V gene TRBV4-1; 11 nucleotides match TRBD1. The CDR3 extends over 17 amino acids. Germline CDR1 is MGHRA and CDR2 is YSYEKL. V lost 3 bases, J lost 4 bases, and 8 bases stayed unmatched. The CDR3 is CASSQADRDRGYNEQFF. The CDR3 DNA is TGCGCCAGCAGCCAGGCCGACCGGGACAGGGGGTACAATGAGCAGTTCTTC.

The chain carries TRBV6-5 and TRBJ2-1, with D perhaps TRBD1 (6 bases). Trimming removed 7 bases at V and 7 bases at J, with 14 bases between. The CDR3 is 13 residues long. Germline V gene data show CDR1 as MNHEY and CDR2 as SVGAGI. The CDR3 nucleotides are TGTGCCAGCAAAACGAGGGACAAGAATGAGCAGTTCTTC. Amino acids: CASKTRDKNEQFF.

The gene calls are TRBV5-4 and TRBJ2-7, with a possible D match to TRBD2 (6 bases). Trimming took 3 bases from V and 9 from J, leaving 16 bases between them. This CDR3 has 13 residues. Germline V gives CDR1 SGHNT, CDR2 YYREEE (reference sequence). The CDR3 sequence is CASSSTSLRGQYF. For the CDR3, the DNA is TGTGCCAGCAGCTCCACTAGCTTACGCGGGCAGTACTTC.

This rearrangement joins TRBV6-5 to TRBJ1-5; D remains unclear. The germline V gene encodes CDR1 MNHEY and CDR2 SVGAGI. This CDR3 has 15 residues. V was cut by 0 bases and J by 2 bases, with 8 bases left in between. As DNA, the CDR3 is TGTGCCAGCAGTTACTCGAACAGAGGCAATCAGCCCCAGCATTTT. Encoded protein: CASSYSNRGNQPQHF.

CDR3 nucleotide sequence: TGTGCCAGCACCCCCAGGACAGACCAAGAGACCCAGTACTTC. Amino acids: CASTPRTDQETQYF. The rearrangement joins TRBV6-5 to TRBJ2-5; tentatively, D is TRBD1 (6 bases). The germline V and J ends were trimmed by 7 bases and 0 bases, with 12 bases remaining between them. This CDR3 region has 14 residues. CDR1 and CDR2 from the germline V gene are MNHEY and SVGAGI.

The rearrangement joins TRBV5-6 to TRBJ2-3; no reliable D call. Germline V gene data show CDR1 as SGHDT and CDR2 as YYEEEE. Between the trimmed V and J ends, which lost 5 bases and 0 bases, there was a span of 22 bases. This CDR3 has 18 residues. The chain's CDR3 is CASRLPPRKLTSTDTQYF. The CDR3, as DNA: TGTGCCAGCAGATTACCCCCGAGGAAGTTGACTAGCACAGATACGCAGTATTTT.

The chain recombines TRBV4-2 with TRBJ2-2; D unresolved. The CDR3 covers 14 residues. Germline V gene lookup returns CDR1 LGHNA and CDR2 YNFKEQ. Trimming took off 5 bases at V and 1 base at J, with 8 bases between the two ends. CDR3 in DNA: TGTGCCAGCAGCGCTATACTGAACACCGGGGAGCTGTTTTTT. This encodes CASSAILNTGELFF.

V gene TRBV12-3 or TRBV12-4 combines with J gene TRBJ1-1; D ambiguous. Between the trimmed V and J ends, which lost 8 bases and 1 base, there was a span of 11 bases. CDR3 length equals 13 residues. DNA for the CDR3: TGTGCCAGCGGTAGGCGGCAGAACACTGAAGCTTTCTTT. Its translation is CASGRRQNTEAFF.

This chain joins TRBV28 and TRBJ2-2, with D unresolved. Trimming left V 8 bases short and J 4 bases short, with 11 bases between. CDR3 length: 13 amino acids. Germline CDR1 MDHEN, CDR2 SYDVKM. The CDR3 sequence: CASGQVITGELFF. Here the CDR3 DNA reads TGTGCCAGCGGTCAGGTTATCACCGGGGAGCTGTTTTTT.

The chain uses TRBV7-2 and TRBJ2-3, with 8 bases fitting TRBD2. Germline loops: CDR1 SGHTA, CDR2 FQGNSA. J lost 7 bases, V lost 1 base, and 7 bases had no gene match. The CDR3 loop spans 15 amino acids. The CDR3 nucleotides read TGTGCCAGCAGCTTAGGTCGGACTAGCAGGAATACGCAGTATTTT. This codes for CASSLGRTSRNTQYF. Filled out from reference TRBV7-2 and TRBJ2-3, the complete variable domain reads GAGVSQSPSNKVTEKGKDVELRCDPISGHTALYWYRQSLGQGLEFLIYFQGNSAPDKSGLPSDRFSAERTGGSVSTLTIQRTQQEDSAVYLCASSLGRTSRNTQYFGPGTRLTVL.

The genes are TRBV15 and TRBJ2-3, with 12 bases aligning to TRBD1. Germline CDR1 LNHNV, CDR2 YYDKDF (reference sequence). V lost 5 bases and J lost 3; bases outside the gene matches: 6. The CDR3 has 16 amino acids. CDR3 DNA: TGTGCCACCAGCGGGGGACAGGGGGCGATTACAGATACGCAGTATTTT. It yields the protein CATSGGQGAITDTQYF.